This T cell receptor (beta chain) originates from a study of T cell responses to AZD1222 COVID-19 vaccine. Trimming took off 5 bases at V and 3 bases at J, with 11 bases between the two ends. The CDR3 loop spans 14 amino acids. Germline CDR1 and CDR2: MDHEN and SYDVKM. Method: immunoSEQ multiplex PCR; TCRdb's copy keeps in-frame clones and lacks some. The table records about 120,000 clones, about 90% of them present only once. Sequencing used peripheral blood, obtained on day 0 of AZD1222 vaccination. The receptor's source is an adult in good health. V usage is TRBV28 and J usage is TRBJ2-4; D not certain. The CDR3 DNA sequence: TGTGCCAGCAGTCTCACAGCAAACAAAAACATTCAGTACTTC. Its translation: CASSLTANKNIQYF. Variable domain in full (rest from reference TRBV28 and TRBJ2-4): DVKVTQSSRYLVKRTGEKVFLECVQDMDHENMFWYRQDPGLGLRLIYFSYDVKMKEKGDIPEGYSVSREKKERFSLILESASTNQTSMYLCASSLTANKNIQYFGAGTRLSVL.